This TCR beta chain was found in a study of Graves' ophthalmopathy and Graves' hyperthyroidism. Study outcomes and limitations: With 70.59% sensitivity and more than 72% specificity, the model predicted ophthalmopathy progression.

The CDR3 is 14 amino acids. Germline CDR1 reads MNHEY; CDR2 reads SMNVEV (reference sequence). With V trimmed by 3 bases and J by 6 bases, 6 bases remained unmatched. TCR beta CDR3 amplification used RNA transcripts. HTBI-primed first-round RT-PCR preceded second-round multiplex PCR. TCRdb recomputed calls from the multiplex PCR reads with MiXCR, one row per CDR3 protein. The data contain almost 750,000 distinct CDR3 sequences, around 40% of them singletons. Worth noting for this clonotype: What it binds is not known.

The sequencing sample was made of peripheral blood. The chain employs TRBV27 and TRBJ2-5; 8 nucleotides agree with TRBD1. This TCR was recovered from an adult man with Graves' ophthalmopathy. The CDR3 region has the DNA TGTGCCAGCAGTTTGACAGGGGCGAAACAGACCCAGTACTTC. It codes for CASSLTGAKQTQYF.